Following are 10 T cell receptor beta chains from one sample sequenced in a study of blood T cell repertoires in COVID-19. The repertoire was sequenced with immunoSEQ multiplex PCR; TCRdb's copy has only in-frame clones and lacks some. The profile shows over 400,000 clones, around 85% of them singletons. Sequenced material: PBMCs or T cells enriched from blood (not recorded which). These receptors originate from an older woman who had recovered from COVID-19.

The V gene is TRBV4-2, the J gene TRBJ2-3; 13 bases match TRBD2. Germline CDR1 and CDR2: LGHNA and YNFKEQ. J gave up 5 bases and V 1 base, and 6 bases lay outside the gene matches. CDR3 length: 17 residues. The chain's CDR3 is CASSQGELAGGQDTQYF. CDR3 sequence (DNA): TGTGCCAGCAGCCAAGGTGAACTAGCGGGGGGGCAAGATACGCAGTATTTT.

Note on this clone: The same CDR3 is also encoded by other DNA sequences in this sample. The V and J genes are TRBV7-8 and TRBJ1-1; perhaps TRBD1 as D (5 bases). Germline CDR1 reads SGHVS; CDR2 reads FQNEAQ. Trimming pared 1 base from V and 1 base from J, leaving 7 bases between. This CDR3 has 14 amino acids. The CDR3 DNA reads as TGTGCCAGCAGCTTAGTTCAGGGGAACACTGAAGCTTTCTTT. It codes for CASSLVQGNTEAFF.

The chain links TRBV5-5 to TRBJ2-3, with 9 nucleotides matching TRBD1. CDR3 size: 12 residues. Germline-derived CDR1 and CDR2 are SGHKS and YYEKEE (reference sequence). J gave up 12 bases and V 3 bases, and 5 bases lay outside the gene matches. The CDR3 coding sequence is TGTGCCAGCAGCTACGGGACAGGGCCTCAGTATTTT. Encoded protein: CASSYGTGPQYF.

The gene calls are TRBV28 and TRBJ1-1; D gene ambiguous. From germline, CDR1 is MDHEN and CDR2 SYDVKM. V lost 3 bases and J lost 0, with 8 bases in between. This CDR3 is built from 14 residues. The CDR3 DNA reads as TGTGCCAGCAGTTTGTGGAGGCTGAACACTGAAGCTTTCTTT. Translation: CASSLWRLNTEAFF.

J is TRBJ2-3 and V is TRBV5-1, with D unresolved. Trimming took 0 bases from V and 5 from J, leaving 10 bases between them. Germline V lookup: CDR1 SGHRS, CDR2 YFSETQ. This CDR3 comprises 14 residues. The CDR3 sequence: CASSLEASEDTQYF. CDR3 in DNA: TGCGCCAGCAGCTTGGAGGCTAGTGAAGATACGCAGTATTTT.

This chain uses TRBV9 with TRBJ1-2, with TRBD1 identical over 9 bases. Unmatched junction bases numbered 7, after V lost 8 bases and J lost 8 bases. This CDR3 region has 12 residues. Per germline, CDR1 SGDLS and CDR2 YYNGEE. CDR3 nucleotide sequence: TGTGCCAGTGGGACAGGGAAGGGCGGCTACACCTTC. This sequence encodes CASGTGKGGYTF.

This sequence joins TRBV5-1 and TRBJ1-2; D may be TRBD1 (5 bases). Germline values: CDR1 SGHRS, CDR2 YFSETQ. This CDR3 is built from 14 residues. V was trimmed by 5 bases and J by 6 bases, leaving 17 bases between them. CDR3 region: CASSWFGQGNGYTF. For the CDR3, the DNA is TGCGCCAGCAGTTGGTTTGGGCAGGGAAATGGCTACACCTTC.

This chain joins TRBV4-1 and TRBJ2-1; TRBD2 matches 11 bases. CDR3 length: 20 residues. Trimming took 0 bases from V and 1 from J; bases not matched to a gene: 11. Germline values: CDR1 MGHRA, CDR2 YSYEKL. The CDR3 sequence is CASSQDRLAGGPGSYNEQFF. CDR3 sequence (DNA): TGCGCCAGCAGCCAAGATCGCCTAGCGGGGGGCCCAGGGTCCTACAATGAGCAGTTCTTC.

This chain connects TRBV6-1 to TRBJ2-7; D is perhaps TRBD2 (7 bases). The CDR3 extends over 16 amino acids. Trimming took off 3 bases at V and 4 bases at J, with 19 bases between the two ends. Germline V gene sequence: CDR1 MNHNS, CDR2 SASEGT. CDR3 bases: TGTGCCAGCAGTGAGGGGCCGGGGGGCATTGGGTACGAGCAGTACGTC. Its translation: CASSEGPGGIGYEQYV.

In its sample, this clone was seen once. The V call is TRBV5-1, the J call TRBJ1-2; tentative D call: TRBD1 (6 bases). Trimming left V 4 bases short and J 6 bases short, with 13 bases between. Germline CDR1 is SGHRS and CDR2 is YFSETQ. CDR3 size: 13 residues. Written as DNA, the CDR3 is TGCGCCAGCAGCAGCCAGGGGTTGAATGGCTACACCTTC. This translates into CASSSQGLNGYTF. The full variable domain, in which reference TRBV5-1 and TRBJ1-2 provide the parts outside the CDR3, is KAGVTQTPRYLIKTRGQQVTLSCSPISGHRSVSWYQQTPGQGLQFLFEYFSETQRNKGNFPGRFSGRQFSNSRSEMNVSTLELGDSALYLCASSSQGLNGYTFGSGTRLTVV.